This T cell receptor beta chain was sequenced in a study of T cell repertoires in cytomegalovirus infection. Whole-study results and caveats: Carriers of CMV plus the relevant HLA were identified by cumulative public TCR beta family frequency. Clonotype analysis showed dominance of the ex vivo response by HLA-C-restricted CMV-specific TCR beta clonotypes.

This clonotype occurred many times. Its specificity is not known. V was pared by 5 bases and J by 0 bases, with 8 bases of the junction left unmatched. The CDR3 runs to 17 residues. TCRdb reprocessed the reads via MiXCR and lists one record per CDR3 protein. The data show about 260,000 distinct CDR3 sequences, roughly 15% seen once. The rearrangement joins TRBV12-3 or TRBV12-4 to TRBJ2-3, with 10 bases fitting TRBD2. The receptor's source is a human donor in good health (CMV status not recorded). Some clones in this sample may be carry-over from other donors' samples. The sample comprised PBMCs. This chain's CDR3 is CASSDRLAGGSTDTQYF. In DNA form, the CDR3 reads TGTGCCAGCAGTGACAGATTAGCGGGGGGTAGCACAGATACGCAGTATTTT.